This T cell receptor beta chain comes out of a study of identical twins. Each cDNA held unique molecular identifiers, and template switching gave it a universal primer site. TCRdb reanalysed the 5' RACE reads using MiXCR and keeps one entry per CDR3 protein. In the table there are a few hundred thousand distinct CDR3 sequences, approximately 8.6% of which are singletons. V was trimmed by 7 bases and J by 3 bases, leaving 15 bases between them. The germline V gene encodes CDR1 SGHTA and CDR2 FQGNSA. The CDR3 sequence is 14 residues long. This clonotype has ten or more counts. No antigen is known for it. Overall study results and limits: Out-of-frame TCR alpha sharing in monozygotic twins exceeded recombination model predictions.

A further study also used this sample, focusing on yellow fever vaccine responses in identical twins.

The clonotype was recovered from a woman between 18 and 29 years old in good health. The sample taken for sequencing was CD8+ T cells sorted from blood. The rearrangement uses TRBV7-2 and TRBJ2-5; perhaps TRBD2 as D (6 bases). The CDR3 sequence: CASTTLGGEETQYF. CDR3 in DNA: TGTGCCAGCACCACTCTGGGGGGTGAAGAGACCCAGTACTTC.